This T cell receptor beta chain was identified during a study of T cell repertoires in cytomegalovirus infection. Using its own MiXCR run on the reads, TCRdb lists one record per CDR3 protein. Here the sample spans around 340,000 distinct CDR3 sequences, 29% being singletons. This clonotype was seen only a few times. As yet, its antigen is unknown. The sequence came from a human donor in good health (CMV status not recorded). Some clones in this sample may be carry-over from other donors' samples. Sequencing was performed on cultured PBMCs, taken from culture after CMV antigen stimulation.

CDR3 DNA sequence: TGTGCCAGCAGCCAAGAGACTGAGGTGAGAGGCTACACCTTC. As protein: CASSQETEVRGYTF. V is TRBV4-2 and J is TRBJ1-2; unclear D gene. CDR3 length: 14 residues. V lost 0 bases and J 8 bases, leaving 13 bases between the germline ends. Germline V gene lookup returns CDR1 LGHNA and CDR2 YNFKEQ.